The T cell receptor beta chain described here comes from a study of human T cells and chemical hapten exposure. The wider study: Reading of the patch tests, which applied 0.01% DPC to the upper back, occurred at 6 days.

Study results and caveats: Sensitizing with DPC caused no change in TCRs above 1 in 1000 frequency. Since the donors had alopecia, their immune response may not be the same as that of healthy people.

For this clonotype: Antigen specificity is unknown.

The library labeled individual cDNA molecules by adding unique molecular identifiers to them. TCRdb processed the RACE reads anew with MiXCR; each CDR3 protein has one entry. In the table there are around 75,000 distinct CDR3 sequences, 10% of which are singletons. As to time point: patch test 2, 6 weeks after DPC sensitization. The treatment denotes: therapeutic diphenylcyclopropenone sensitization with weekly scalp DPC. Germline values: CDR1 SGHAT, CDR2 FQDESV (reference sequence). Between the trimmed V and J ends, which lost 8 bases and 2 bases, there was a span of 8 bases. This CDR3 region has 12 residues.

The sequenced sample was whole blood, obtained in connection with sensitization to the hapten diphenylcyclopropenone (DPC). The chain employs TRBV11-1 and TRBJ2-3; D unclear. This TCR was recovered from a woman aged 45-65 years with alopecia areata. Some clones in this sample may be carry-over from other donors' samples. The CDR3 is CASAFDTDTQYF. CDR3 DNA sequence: TGTGCCAGCGCCTTCGACACAGATACGCAGTATTTT.